This T cell receptor (beta chain) derives from a study of T-cell reconstitution after alpha-beta-depleted transplantation in children. Whole-study results and caveats: The authors attributed T-cell counts and diversity one year after transplant mostly to newly produced T cells.

A library of TCRbeta sequences, prepared with unique molecular identifiers, was generated. Each CDR3 protein is one row after TCRdb ran MiXCR on the PCR reads. The table includes about 250,000 distinct CDR3 sequences, 20% to 30% detected once. The CDR3 loop spans 14 amino acids. Germline V gene data show CDR1 as DFQATT and CDR2 as SNEGSKA (reference sequence). Trimming stripped 6 bases from V and 0 bases from J, with 13 bases between. With respect to this clonotype: Its specificity is not known.

The chain links TRBV20-1 to TRBJ2-3; D not resolved. Sequences were derived from PBMCs, mostly from graft donor cells, sampled 360 days after TCRalphabeta/CD19-depleted stem cell transplant. This clonotype was sampled from a female patient aged 2 to 10 who had a stem cell transplant for congenital amegakaryocytic thrombocytopenia, so the T cells may come from the graft donor. CDR3 sequence reads: CSAPGPTSTDTQYF. CDR3 DNA sequence: TGCAGTGCCCCTGGCCCGACTAGCACAGATACGCAGTATTTT.